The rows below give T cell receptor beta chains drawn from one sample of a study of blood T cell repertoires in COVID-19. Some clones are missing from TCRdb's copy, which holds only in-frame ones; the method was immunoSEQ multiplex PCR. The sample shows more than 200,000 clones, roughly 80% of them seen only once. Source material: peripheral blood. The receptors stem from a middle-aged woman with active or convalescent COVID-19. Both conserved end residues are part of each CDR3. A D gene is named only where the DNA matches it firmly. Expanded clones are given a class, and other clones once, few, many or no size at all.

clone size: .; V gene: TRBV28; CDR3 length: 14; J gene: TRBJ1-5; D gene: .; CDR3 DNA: TGTGCCAGCAGTTTAGGGCTACACGTAAATCCCCAGCATTTT; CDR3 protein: CASSLGLHVNPQHF
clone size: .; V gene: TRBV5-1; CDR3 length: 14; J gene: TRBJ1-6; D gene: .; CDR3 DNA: TGCGCCAGCAGCTTGAAACAGACCAATTCACCCCTCCACTTT; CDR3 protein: CASSLKQTNSPLHF
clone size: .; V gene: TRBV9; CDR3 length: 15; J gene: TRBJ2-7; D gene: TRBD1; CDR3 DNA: TGTGCCAGCAGCGTTGGTACAGGGGGCTCCTACGAGCAGTACTTC; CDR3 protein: CASSVGTGGSYEQYF
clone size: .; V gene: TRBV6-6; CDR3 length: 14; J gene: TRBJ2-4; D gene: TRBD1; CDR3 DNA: TGTGCCAGCAGTTCGGGACAGGGGACCGGCATTCAGTACTTC; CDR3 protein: CASSSGQGTGIQYF
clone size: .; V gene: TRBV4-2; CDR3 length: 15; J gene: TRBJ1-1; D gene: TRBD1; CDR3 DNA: TGTGCCAGCAGCCACACAGGGGATATGAACACTGAAGCTTTCTTT; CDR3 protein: CASSHTGDMNTEAFF
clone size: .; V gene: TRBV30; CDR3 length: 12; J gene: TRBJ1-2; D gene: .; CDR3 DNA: TGTGCCTGGGGCGACAGGTTACGAGGCTACACCTTC; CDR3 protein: CAWGDRLRGYTF
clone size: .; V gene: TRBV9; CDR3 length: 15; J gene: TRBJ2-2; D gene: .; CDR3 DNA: TGTGCCAGCAGGTCGCGGGACTCGAACACCGGGGAGCTGTTTTTT; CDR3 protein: CASRSRDSNTGELFF
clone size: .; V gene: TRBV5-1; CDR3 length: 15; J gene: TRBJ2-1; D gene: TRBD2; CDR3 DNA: TGCGCCAGCAGCTTGAGGCGGGGGGGCCAAAATGAGCAGTTCTTC; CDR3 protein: CASSLRRGGQNEQFF
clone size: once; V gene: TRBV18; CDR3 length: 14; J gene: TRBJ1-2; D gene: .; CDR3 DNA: TGTGCCAGCTCCCCGAGTCGGCAGGACTATGGCTACACCTTC; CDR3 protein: CASSPSRQDYGYTF
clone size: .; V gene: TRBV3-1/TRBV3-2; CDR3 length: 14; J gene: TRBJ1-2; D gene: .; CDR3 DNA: TGTGCCAGCAGCCAAGGATCAGGGGACTATGGCTACACCTTC; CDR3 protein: CASSQGSGDYGYTF
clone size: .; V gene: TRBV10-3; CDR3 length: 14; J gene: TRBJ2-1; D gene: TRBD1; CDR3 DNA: TGTGCCATCACCCCGGGACAGGGAGACAATGAGCAGTTCTTC; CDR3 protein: CAITPGQGDNEQFF
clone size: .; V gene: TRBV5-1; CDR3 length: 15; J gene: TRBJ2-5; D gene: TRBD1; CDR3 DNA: TGCGCCAGCAGCTTGGGGGACAGTGGGGTGGAGACCCAGTACTTC; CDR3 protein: CASSLGDSGVETQYF
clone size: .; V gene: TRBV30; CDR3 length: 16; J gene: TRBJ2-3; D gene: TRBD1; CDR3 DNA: TGTGCCTGGACACCGGGACAGGGGCGGAACACAGATACGCAGTATTTT; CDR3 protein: CAWTPGQGRNTDTQYF
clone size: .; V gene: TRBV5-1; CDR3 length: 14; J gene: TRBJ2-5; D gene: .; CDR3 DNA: TGCGCCAGCCAACCCCTGACTAACCAAGAGACCCAGTACTTC; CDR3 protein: CASQPLTNQETQYF
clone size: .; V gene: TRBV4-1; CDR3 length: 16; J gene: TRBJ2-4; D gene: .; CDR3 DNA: TGCGCCAGCAGCCCCCTGTATGTTCTAGCCAAAAACATTCAGTACTTC; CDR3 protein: CASSPLYVLAKNIQYF
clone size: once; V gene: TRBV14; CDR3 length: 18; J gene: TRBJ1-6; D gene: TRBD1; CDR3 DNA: TGTGCCAGCAGCCAAGGCCGGGACAGATACTCCTATAATTCACCCCTCCACTTT; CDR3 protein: CASSQGRDRYSYNSPLHF
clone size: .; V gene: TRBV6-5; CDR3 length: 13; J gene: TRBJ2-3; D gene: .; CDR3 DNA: TGTGCCAGCCGGAGGCTTAGCACAGATACGCAGTATTTT; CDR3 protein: CASRRLSTDTQYF
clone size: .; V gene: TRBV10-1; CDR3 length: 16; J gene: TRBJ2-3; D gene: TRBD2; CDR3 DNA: TGCGCCAACGGGACTAGCGGGGGCGCGAGCACAGATACGCAGTATTTT; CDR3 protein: CANGTSGGASTDTQYF
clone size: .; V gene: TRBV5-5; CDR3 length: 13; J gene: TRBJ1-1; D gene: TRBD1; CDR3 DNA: TGTGCCAGCAGCGGGACAGCCTACACTGAAGCTTTCTTT; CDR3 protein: CASSGTAYTEAFF
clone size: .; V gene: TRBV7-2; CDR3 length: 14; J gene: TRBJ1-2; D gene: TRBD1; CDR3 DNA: TGTGCCAGCAGCCCGCAAACAGGGGACTATGGCTACACCTTC; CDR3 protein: CASSPQTGDYGYTF